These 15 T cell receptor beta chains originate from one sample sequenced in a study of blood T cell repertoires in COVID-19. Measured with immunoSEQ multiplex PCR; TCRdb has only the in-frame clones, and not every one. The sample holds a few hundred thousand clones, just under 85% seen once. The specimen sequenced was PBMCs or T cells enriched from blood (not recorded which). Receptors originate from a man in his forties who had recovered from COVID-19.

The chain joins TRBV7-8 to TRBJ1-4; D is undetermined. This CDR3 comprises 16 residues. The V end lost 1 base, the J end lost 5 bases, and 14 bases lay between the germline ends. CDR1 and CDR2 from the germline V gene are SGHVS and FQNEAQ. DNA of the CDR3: TGTGCCAGCAGCTTAGTCCCCACGGGAGGGAATGAAAAACTGTTTTTT. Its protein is CASSLVPTGGNEKLFF. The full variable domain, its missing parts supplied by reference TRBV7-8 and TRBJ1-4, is GAGVSQSPRYKVAKRGQDVALRCDPISGHVSLFWYQQALGQGPEFLTYFQNEAQLDKSGLPSDRFFAERPEGSVSTLKIQRTQQEDSAVYLCASSLVPTGGNEKLFFGSGTQLSVL.

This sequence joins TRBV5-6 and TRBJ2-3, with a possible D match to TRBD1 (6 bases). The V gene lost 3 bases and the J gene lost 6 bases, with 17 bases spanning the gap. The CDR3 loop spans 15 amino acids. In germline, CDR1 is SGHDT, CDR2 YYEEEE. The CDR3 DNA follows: TGTGCCAGCAGCTGGGGGCGGATCGATGGGGATACGCAGTATTTT. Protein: CASSWGRIDGDTQYF.

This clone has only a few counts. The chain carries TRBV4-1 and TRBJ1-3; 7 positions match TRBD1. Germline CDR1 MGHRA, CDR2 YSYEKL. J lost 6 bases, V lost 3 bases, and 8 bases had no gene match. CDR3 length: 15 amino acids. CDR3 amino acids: CASSQVRDSSNTIYF. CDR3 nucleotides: TGCGCCAGCAGCCAGGTTCGGGACAGCTCAAACACCATATATTTT.

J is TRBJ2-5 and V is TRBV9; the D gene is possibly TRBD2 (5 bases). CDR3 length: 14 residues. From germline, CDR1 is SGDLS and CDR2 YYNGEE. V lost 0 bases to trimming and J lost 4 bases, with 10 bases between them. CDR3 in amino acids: CASSVGAAGETQYF. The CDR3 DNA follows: TGTGCCAGCAGCGTAGGGGCCGCGGGAGAGACCCAGTACTTC.

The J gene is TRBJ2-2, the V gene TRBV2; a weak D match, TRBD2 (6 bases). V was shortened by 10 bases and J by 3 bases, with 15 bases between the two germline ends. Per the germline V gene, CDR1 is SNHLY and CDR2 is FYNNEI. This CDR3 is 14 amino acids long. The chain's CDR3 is CATGVASYTGELFF. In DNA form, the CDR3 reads TGTGCCACGGGGGTTGCGAGTTACACCGGGGAGCTGTTTTTT.

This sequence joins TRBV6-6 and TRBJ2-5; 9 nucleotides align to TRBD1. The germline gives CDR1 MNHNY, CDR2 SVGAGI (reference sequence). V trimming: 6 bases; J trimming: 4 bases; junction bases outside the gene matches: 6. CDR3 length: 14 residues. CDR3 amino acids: CASSAGQGGETQYF. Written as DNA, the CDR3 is TGTGCCAGCAGCGCGGGACAGGGAGGAGAGACCCAGTACTTC.

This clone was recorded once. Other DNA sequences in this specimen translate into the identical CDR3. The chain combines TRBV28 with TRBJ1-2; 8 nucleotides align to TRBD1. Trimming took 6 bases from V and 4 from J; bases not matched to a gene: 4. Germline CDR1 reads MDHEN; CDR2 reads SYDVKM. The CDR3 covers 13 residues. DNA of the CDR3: TGTGCCAGCAGCCTTGGACAGGGCTATGGCTACACCTTC. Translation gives CASSLGQGYGYTF.

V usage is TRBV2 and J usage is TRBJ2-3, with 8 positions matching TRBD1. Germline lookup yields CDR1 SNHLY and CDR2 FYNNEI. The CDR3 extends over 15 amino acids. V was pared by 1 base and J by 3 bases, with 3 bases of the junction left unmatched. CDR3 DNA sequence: TGTGCCAGCAGTGAAGTAGGACAGGGAACAGATACGCAGTATTTT. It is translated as CASSEVGQGTDTQYF.

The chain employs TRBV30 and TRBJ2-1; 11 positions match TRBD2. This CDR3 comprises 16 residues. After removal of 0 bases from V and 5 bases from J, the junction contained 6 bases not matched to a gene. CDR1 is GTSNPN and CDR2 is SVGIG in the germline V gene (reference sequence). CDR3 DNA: TGTGCCTGGAGTGTAAGACTAGCGGGGATGCACAATGAGCAGTTCTTC. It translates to CAWSVRLAGMHNEQFF.

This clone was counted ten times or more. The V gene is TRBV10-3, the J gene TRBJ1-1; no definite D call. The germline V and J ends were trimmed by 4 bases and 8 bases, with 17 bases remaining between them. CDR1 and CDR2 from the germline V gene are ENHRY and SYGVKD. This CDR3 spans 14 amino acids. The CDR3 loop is CAISADYLGKEAFF. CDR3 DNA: TGTGCCATCAGTGCAGACTACCTAGGCAAGGAAGCTTTCTTT.

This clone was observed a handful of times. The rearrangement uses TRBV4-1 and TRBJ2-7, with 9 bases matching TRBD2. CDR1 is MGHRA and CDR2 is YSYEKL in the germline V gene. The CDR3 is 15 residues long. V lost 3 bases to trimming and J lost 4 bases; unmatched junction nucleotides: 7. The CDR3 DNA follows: TGCGCCAGCAGCCATTTAGCGGGAGAGATTTACGAGCAGTACTTC. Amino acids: CASSHLAGEIYEQYF.

Here the CDR3 DNA reads TGTGCCAGCAGACCCTGGACTTTCCGGGACGGGGAGCTGTTTTTT. This encodes CASRPWTFRDGELFF. The V and J genes are TRBV6-6 and TRBJ2-2, with a weak D call TRBD2 (5 bases). Between the trimmed V and J ends, which lost 6 bases and 7 bases, there was a span of 18 bases. CDR1 and CDR2 from the germline V gene are MNHNY and SVGAGI (reference sequence). This CDR3 contains 15 residues.

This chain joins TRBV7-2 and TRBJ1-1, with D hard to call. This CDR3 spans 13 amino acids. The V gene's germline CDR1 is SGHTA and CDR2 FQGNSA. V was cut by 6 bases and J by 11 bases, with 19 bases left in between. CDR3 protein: CASSKEAGREAFF. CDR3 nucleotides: TGTGCCAGCAGTAAAGAGGCGGGAAGGGAGGCTTTCTTT.

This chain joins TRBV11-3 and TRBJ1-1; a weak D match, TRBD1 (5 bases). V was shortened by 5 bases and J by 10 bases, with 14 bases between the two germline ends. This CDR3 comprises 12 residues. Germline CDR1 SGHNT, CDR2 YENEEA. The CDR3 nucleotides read TGTGCCAGCAGCCGTCCCCCGGGGGGAGCTTTCTTT. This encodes CASSRPPGGAFF.

The CDR3 sequence: CASRRQGENTIYF. CDR3 in DNA: TGTGCCAGCAGGCGACAGGGGGAAAACACCATATATTTT. V gene TRBV6-5 combines with J gene TRBJ1-3; 9 bases are shared with TRBD1. Germline CDR1 and CDR2: MNHEY and SVGAGI. The CDR3 contains 13 residues. V shed 6 bases, J shed 6 bases, and the junction held 3 bases outside the gene matches.